A selection of T cell receptor beta chains follows, all from one sample in a study of T cells in Graves' hyperthyroidism and ophthalmopathy. TCRdb itself ran the multiplex PCR reads through MiXCR, one entry per CDR3 protein. The sample records about 360,000 distinct CDR3 sequences, just under 25% being singletons. The sample comprised blood. The receptors come from a man aged 50 to 60 with Graves' hyperthyroidism. Each CDR3 is given with its conserved first and last residue. D genes are given only for firm matches. Size tells how often a clone was seen (once, few, many) or the class of an expanded clone, and some rows leave it out.

length	D	size	V	J	DNA	CDR3
11	-	many	TRBV2	TRBJ2-7	TGTGCCAGCAGTGAACTCTACGAGCAGTACTTC	CASSELYEQYF
16	-	many	TRBV10-3	TRBJ2-1	TGTGCCATCAGTCCAAGGGGGGGAGGCTCCTACAATGAGCAGTTCTTC	CAISPRGGGSYNEQFF
12	-	-	TRBV6-1	TRBJ1-2	TGTGCCAGCAGTCGGGACACCTATGGCTACACCTTC	CASSRDTYGYTF
19	TRBD2	-	TRBV6-6	TRBJ2-5	TGTGCCAGCAGTTACTCGAGGGGGACTAGCGGGAGTAGGGGAGAGACCCAGTACTTC	CASSYSRGTSGSRGETQYF
14	-	-	TRBV7-9	TRBJ2-7	TGTGCCAGCAGCTTAGCCTTAATCACCTACGAGCAGTACTTC	CASSLALITYEQYF
16	TRBD1	-	TRBV7-9	TRBJ2-7	TGTGCCAGCAGCTTAGGGCCGGGACAGGGGGCGCAAGAGCAGTACTTC	CASSLGPGQGAQEQYF
15	-	-	TRBV4-1	TRBJ2-7	TGCGCCAGCAGCCAAGATTGGCCGGGTCCCTACGAGCAGTACTTC	CASSQDWPGPYEQYF
15	TRBD1	-	TRBV7-9	TRBJ1-1	TGTGCCAGCAGACCACTCTCAGGGGGGGCGACTGAAGCTTTCTTT	CASRPLSGGATEAFF
12	-	-	TRBV4-1	TRBJ1-1	TGCGCCAGCAGCCAAGGTGACCTTGAAGCTTTCTTT	CASSQGDLEAFF
16	TRBD1	few	TRBV11-3	TRBJ2-2	TGTGCCAGCAGCTTATCGAGGGGGCGAAGTGGCGGGGAGCTGTTTTTT	CASSLSRGRSGGELFF
16	-	many	TRBV3-1	TRBJ2-7	TGTGCCAGCAGCCAAGATCAGGGCGGAGCCTTCTACGAGCAGTACTTC	CASSQDQGGAFYEQYF
14	-	-	TRBV20-1	TRBJ2-7	TGCAGTGCTAGAGAGGAGGGAAGAACCTACGAGCAGTACTTC	CSAREEGRTYEQYF
15	-	-	TRBV7-9	TRBJ2-1	TGTGCCAGCAGCTCATCCCGGGTTGGCTACAATGAGCAGTTCTTC	CASSSSRVGYNEQFF
15	-	many	TRBV6-5	TRBJ2-7	TGTGCCAGCGCCCCGGGGCAAGGGCCGACCTACGAGCAGTACTTC	CASAPGQGPTYEQYF
15	TRBD2	-	TRBV7-3	TRBJ2-1	TGTGCCAGCAGCCGCACTAGCGGGGGACCCAATGAGCAGTCCTTC	CASSRTSGGPNEQSF
14	-	few	TRBV29-1	TRBJ2-1	TGCAGCGTTGTCCCGGACACTTCCTACAATGAGCAGTTCTTC	CSVVPDTSYNEQFF
13	-	-	TRBV28	TRBJ2-7	TGTGCCAGCAGTTCAGGGATGCTCTACGAGCAGTACTTC	CASSSGMLYEQYF
16	TRBD1	-	TRBV5-6	TRBJ1-2	TGTGCCAGCAGCTTTGTTGGGACAGGGTCACACTATGGCTACACCTTC	CASSFVGTGSHYGYTF
12	TRBD1	many	TRBV7-3	TRBJ2-1	TGTGCCAGCAGCTCCGGACAGGGAAGGGAGTTCTTC	CASSSGQGREFF
13	-	-	TRBV7-2	TRBJ1-4	TGTGCCAGCAGCTTGGATGGTAATGAAAAACTGTTTTTT	CASSLDGNEKLFF
13	TRBD1	-	TRBV7-3	TRBJ2-7	TGTGCCAGCAGCTTTACAGGGGCTACCGAGCAGTACTTC	CASSFTGATEQYF
14	-	many	TRBV11-2	TRBJ2-1	TGTGCCAGCAGCTTAGAAGGGGCCCTTCATGAGCAGTTCTTC	CASSLEGALHEQFF
14	-	few	TRBV6-1	TRBJ1-1	TGTGCCAGCAGAGAATCATTAGGGGAGCCTGAAGCTTTCTTT	CASRESLGEPEAFF
14	-	few	TRBV20-1	TRBJ2-3	TGCAGTGCTAGAGTCGGCAGGCGGACAGATACGCAGTATTTT	CSARVGRRTDTQYF
13	-	few	TRBV3-1	TRBJ1-2	TGTACCAGCAGCCAAGCCCCGCCGTTTGGCTACACCTTC	CTSSQAPPFGYTF
15	-	many	TRBV6-5	TRBJ2-7	TGTGCCAGCAGTTACGTTTGGGACGGCTCCTACGAGCAGTACTTC	CASSYVWDGSYEQYF
14	-	many	TRBV5-1	TRBJ1-1	TGCGCCAGCAGCTTGAGGGGAGGGTCCACTGAAGCTTTCTTT	CASSLRGGSTEAFF
14	-	-	TRBV6-1	TRBJ2-3	TGTGCCAGCAGTCCGCCGGGACTCAAAGATACGCAGTATTTT	CASSPPGLKDTQYF
13	-	-	TRBV3-1	TRBJ2-3	TGTGCCAGCAGCCTTCGGGACACAGGGTCGAGGTATTTT	CASSLRDTGSRYF
15	-	-	TRBV7-3	TRBJ2-2	TGTGCCAGCAGCTTAATAACGGGTACATCCGGGGAGCTGTTTTTT	CASSLITGTSGELFF
14	-	many	TRBV27	TRBJ2-3	TGTGCCAGCAGGAACGAGCGGACCGGAGATACGCAGTATTTT	CASRNERTGDTQYF
14	-	-	TRBV6-1	TRBJ2-1	TGTGCCAGCAGAAGACAGAGGGCCTACAATGAGCAGTTCTTC	CASRRQRAYNEQFF
14	-	few	TRBV7-2	TRBJ2-1	TGTGCCAGCAGCTTAAGACCATCCTACAATGAGCAGTTCTTC	CASSLRPSYNEQFF